The rows below give T cell receptor beta chains drawn from one sample of a study of T cells after yellow fever vaccination. TCRdb independently ran MiXCR on the 5' RACE reads; one entry per CDR3 protein. The data hold about 320,000 distinct CDR3 sequences, with around 6.8% observed a single time. The sequencing used PBMCs, collected roughly 47 days after the first yellow fever vaccination. Receptor source: a man in his late teens or twenties who received the YFV17D yellow fever vaccine. Both conserved end residues are part of each CDR3. A D gene is named only where the DNA matches it firmly. Part of the rows lack a size; the others show once, few, many or a class for expanded clones.

.	.	TRBV20-1	TRBJ2-1	CSARVNGGSYNEQFF	TGCAGTGCTAGAGTAAACGGGGGCTCCTACAATGAGCAGTTCTTC
few	.	TRBV12-1	TRBJ2-2	CASSYRPGRGGTGELFF	TGTGCCAGCAGCTACCGGCCTGGGCGGGGGGGCACCGGGGAGCTGTTTTTT
.	.	TRBV7-2	TRBJ1-5	CASSLVAGNQPQHF	TGTGCCAGCAGCTTAGTCGCCGGCAATCAGCCCCAGCATTTT
.	TRBD2	TRBV12-3/TRBV12-4	TRBJ2-1	CASSLTSGGVNEQFF	TGTGCCAGCAGCCTGACTAGCGGGGGAGTCAATGAGCAGTTCTTC
few	.	TRBV19	TRBJ2-3	CASSQTGYGTQYF	TGTGCCAGTAGTCAAACAGGGTATGGTACGCAGTATTTT
.	.	TRBV7-2	TRBJ1-5	CASSRENGQPQHF	TGTGCCAGCAGCAGGGAAAACGGTCAGCCCCAGCATTTT
.	.	TRBV12-3/TRBV12-4	TRBJ1-1	CASSVVGVNTEAFF	TGTGCCAGCAGTGTCGTGGGGGTGAACACTGAAGCTTTCTTT
.	TRBD2	TRBV6-2/TRBV6-3	TRBJ2-3	CASTFLGLAGGPGTDTQYF	TGTGCCAGCACCTTTCTCGGACTAGCGGGGGGGCCGGGCACAGATACGCAGTATTTT
many	TRBD1	TRBV27	TRBJ1-4	CASSSPGGNEKLFF	TGTGCCAGCAGTTCCCCAGGGGGGAATGAAAAACTGTTTTTT
many	TRBD1	TRBV7-2	TRBJ1-2	CASSLQFGQGAGYTF	TGTGCCAGCAGCCTACAGTTCGGGCAGGGGGCTGGCTACACCTTC
few	TRBD1	TRBV5-1	TRBJ2-5	CASSPTTDRTQYF	TGCGCCAGCAGCCCAACGACGGACAGGACGCAGTACTTC
many	.	TRBV5-1	TRBJ1-4	CASSLGTLATNEKLFF	TGCGCCAGCAGCTTGGGGACGCTTGCAACTAATGAAAAACTGTTTTTT
few	TRBD1	TRBV20-1	TRBJ1-2	CSARRGQLLYGYTF	TGCAGTGCTAGAAGGGGACAGCTCCTCTATGGCTACACCTTC
.	TRBD1	TRBV7-3	TRBJ2-5	CASSLTGWGQQETQYF	TGTGCCAGCAGCTTAACGGGTTGGGGACAGCAAGAGACCCAGTACTTC
many	.	TRBV5-6	TRBJ2-5	CASSKVQRADRGETQYF	TGTGCCAGCAGCAAGGTTCAGCGGGCCGACCGGGGAGAGACCCAGTACTTC
few	.	TRBV27	TRBJ1-5	CASSLSSLRDQPQHF	TGTGCCAGCAGTTTATCGAGTCTTAGGGATCAGCCCCAGCATTTT
.	.	TRBV5-1	TRBJ1-1	CASGLGIWDTEAFF	TGCGCCAGCGGCCTGGGGATATGGGACACTGAAGCTTTCTTT
.	.	TRBV20-1	TRBJ2-5	CSATDGEYQETQYF	TGCAGTGCGACGGACGGGGAGTACCAAGAGACCCAGTACTTC
few	TRBD1	TRBV6-5	TRBJ2-2	CASSYRDRANGELFF	TGTGCCAGCAGTTACCGGGACAGGGCGAACGGGGAGCTGTTTTTT
many	TRBD1	TRBV19	TRBJ2-1	CASSLQGVSNEQFF	TGTGCCAGTAGTTTACAGGGGGTGTCGAATGAGCAGTTCTTC
.	.	TRBV12-3/TRBV12-4	TRBJ2-3	CASSFSNAQYF	TGTGCCAGCAGTTTCAGTAATGCGCAGTATTTT
few	.	TRBV5-1	TRBJ2-3	CASSLGPGGLTDTQYF	TGCGCCAGCAGCTTGGGGCCGGGGGGCCTCACAGATACGCAGTATTTT
few	.	TRBV29-1	TRBJ2-5	CSVGPIQETQYF	TGCAGCGTTGGACCAATTCAGGAGACCCAGTACTTC
few	.	TRBV20-1	TRBJ2-5	CSAFNYAERQETQYF	TGCAGTGCCTTTAACTACGCCGAAAGACAAGAGACCCAGTACTTC
.	TRBD2	TRBV5-4	TRBJ2-3	CASSLVGGGATDTQYF	TGTGCCAGCAGCTTGGTGGGCGGGGGAGCGACAGATACGCAGTATTTT
few	TRBD1	TRBV7-7	TRBJ1-1	CASSMTGAKMNTEAFF	TGTGCCAGCAGCATGACAGGGGCGAAAATGAACACTGAAGCTTTCTTT
many	.	TRBV5-1	TRBJ2-5	CASSLVNTEETQYF	TGCGCCAGCAGCTTGGTAAACACCGAAGAGACCCAGTACTTC
few	.	TRBV12-3/TRBV12-4	TRBJ2-3	CASSKFRHTQYF	TGTGCCAGCAGTAAATTTCGACATACGCAGTATTTT
few	TRBD2	TRBV12-3/TRBV12-4	TRBJ2-3	CASSLADPRDTQYF	TGTGCCAGCAGCCTAGCGGACCCCAGGGATACGCAGTATTTT
.	.	TRBV7-9	TRBJ2-7	CASSRGTALVEQYF	TGTGCCAGCAGCAGAGGGACGGCGTTGGTCGAGCAGTACTTC
.	.	TRBV7-9	TRBJ1-5	CASSPGTINQPQHF	TGTGCCAGCAGCCCAGGGACAATTAATCAGCCCCAGCATTTT
few	.	TRBV7-2	TRBJ1-1	CASSLMGDLTEAFF	TGTGCCAGCAGCTTGATGGGGGATTTGACTGAAGCTTTCTTT
.	.	TRBV5-1	TRBJ1-1	CASTAGRVGGTEAFF	TGCGCCAGCACAGCCGGTAGGGTCGGAGGCACTGAAGCTTTCTTT
few	.	TRBV20-1	TRBJ1-1	CSALTGATNTEAFF	TGCAGTGCCCTTACCGGGGCCACGAACACTGAAGCTTTCTTT
.	.	TRBV5-6	TRBJ2-5	CASSLSVGESTETQYF	TGTGCCAGCAGCTTGTCCGTGGGGGAGTCAACGGAGACCCAGTACTTC
few	TRBD2	TRBV7-9	TRBJ2-2	CASSRPAGETTGELFF	TGTGCCAGCAGCCGCCCAGCGGGGGAGACCACCGGGGAGCTGTTTTTT
.	.	TRBV5-1	TRBJ1-2	CASSDPTGNYGYTF	TGCGCCAGCAGCGATCCGACGGGGAACTATGGCTACACCTTC
.	TRBD1	TRBV10-3	TRBJ2-3	CAIAGQGFGDTQYF	TGTGCCATCGCGGGACAGGGGTTTGGAGATACGCAGTATTTT
.	.	TRBV29-1	TRBJ2-3	CTYRGGDTQYF	TGCACCTACCGAGGGGGGGATACGCAGTATTTT
.	TRBD1	TRBV7-3	TRBJ1-1	CASSSTAGGLTEAFF	TGTGCCAGCAGCTCAACAGCAGGGGGGCTGACTGAAGCTTTCTTT
many	.	TRBV5-1	TRBJ1-2	CASSPDRTTFYGYTF	TGCGCCAGCAGTCCCGACAGGACAACCTTCTATGGCTACACCTTC
.	TRBD1	TRBV12-3/TRBV12-4	TRBJ1-5	CASTSGQGREPQHF	TGTGCCAGCACCAGCGGACAGGGGAGGGAGCCCCAGCATTTT
many	.	TRBV5-1	TRBJ1-1	CASSPREGGNTEAFF	TGCGCCAGCAGCCCCCGGGAAGGCGGGAACACTGAAGCTTTCTTT
.	.	TRBV15	TRBJ1-1	CATSSGRGTEAFF	TGTGCCACCAGCAGTGGTAGGGGGACTGAAGCTTTCTTT
.	.	TRBV7-2	TRBJ1-5	CASSPGRSRNQPQHF	TGTGCCAGCAGCCCAGGACGGTCGCGCAATCAGCCCCAGCATTTT
.	.	TRBV7-2	TRBJ2-7	CASSILSGSYEQYF	TGTGCCAGCAGCATCCTCAGCGGTTCCTACGAGCAGTACTTC